This TCR beta chain comes out of a study of regulatory T cells in long-lasting Graves disease. The wider study: For under 3 months, newly diagnosed Graves' patients had been taking antithyroid drugs. Broader study findings: The study found TRBV28, TRBJ1-2 and TRBJ2-5 favored in persistent disease. Fewer public clonotypes were shared by new patients (under 1,000) than by persistent patients (fewer than 3,000).

Noted time point: newly diagnosed GD, antithyroid drugs for less than 3 months. After RNA was extracted from PBMCs, the TCR library was made from it. A remark on this clonotype: What it binds is unknown.

This CDR3 is 13 amino acids long. Per the germline V gene, CDR1 is SGHAT and CDR2 is FQNNGV. V trimming: 3 bases; J trimming: 6 bases; junction bases outside the gene matches: 1. Arm-PCR of CDR3 regions and iRepertoire HTBI primers were the basis on which TCR beta libraries were built. Each CDR3 protein gets one entry after TCRdb re-called the multiplex PCR reads with MiXCR. The table records hundreds of thousands of distinct CDR3 sequences, about 16% of them present only once. These data were likewise used in another study, on T cells in Graves' hyperthyroidism and ophthalmopathy.

The source material was peripheral blood mononuclear cells (PBMCs), sampled at new diagnosis, from a patient treated with antithyroid drugs. The clonotype comes from a woman aged 35-65 years with Graves disease. The chain employs TRBV11-2 and TRBJ1-5; TRBD1 matches 8 bases. For the CDR3, the DNA is TGTGCCAGCAGCTTTACAGGGGGTCAGCCCCAGCATTTT. Encoded protein: CASSFTGGQPQHF. The variable domain in full, completed from reference TRBV11-2 and TRBJ1-5, reads EAGVAQSPRYKIIEKRQSVAFWCNPISGHATLYWYQQILGQGPKLLIQFQNNGVVDDSQLPKDRFSAERLKGVDSTLKIQPAKLEDSAVYLCASSFTGGQPQHFGDGTRLSIL.